A selection of T cell receptor beta chains follows, all from one sample in a study of blood T cell repertoires in COVID-19. Only in-frame clones appear in the TCRdb table, and some are missing; sequencing was by immunoSEQ multiplex PCR. The sample lists about 80,000 clones, roughly 90% occurring once. The sequenced sample consisted of peripheral blood. The receptors shown here come from a man aged 65 to 85 with active or convalescent COVID-19. Each CDR3 is given without its conserved first and last residue.

J: TRBJ2-1; V: TRBV18; CDR3: ASSPPPWTLTYNEQF
J: TRBJ2-1; V: TRBV4-2; CDR3: ASSQDPLAGGRYNEQF
J: TRBJ1-1; V: TRBV4-2; CDR3: ASSFFPAEGRMNTEAF
J: TRBJ2-5; V: TRBV6-6; CDR3: ASSSILRGHGTQY
J: TRBJ1-1; V: TRBV2; CDR3: ASSEQGGNTEAF
J: TRBJ1-1; V: TRBV27; CDR3: ASSFGQGGITEAF
J: TRBJ1-1; V: TRBV7-2; CDR3: ASSLVGTGTTTEAF
J: TRBJ2-7; V: TRBV5-1; CDR3: ASSLGQGVNEQY
J: TRBJ1-1; V: TRBV7-9; CDR3: ASSSQGGRTTEAF
J: TRBJ2-1; V: TRBV4-2; CDR3: ASSQEVRDTRGRLGEQF
J: TRBJ1-1; V: TRBV5-1; CDR3: ASSLALGTGGAGTEAF
J: TRBJ1-5; V: TRBV27; CDR3: ASSWGVYQPQH
J: TRBJ2-3; V: TRBV3-1/TRBV3-2; CDR3: ASSQDLGLASIVFRTDTQY
J: TRBJ1-4; V: TRBV9; CDR3: ASSAAQGPVSNEKLF
J: TRBJ1-1; V: TRBV12-3/TRBV12-4; CDR3: ASSLADTEAF
J: TRBJ1-5; V: TRBV7-2; CDR3: ASSLLGTASNQPQH
J: TRBJ2-2; V: TRBV7-6; CDR3: ASSLEGGAVELF
J: TRBJ2-1; V: TRBV5-1; CDR3: ASSPPPGQGFYNEQF
J: TRBJ2-1; V: TRBV18; CDR3: ASSPTVADEQF
J: TRBJ2-2; V: TRBV6-5; CDR3: ASSYLTGSTGELF
J: TRBJ2-1; V: TRBV18; CDR3: ASSPLADTYNEQF
J: TRBJ2-2; V: TRBV9; CDR3: ASSESLRGPGELF
J: TRBJ1-2; V: TRBV4-3; CDR3: ASSRDRWYGYT
J: TRBJ1-2; V: TRBV13; CDR3: ASFRGLLGYT
J: TRBJ1-1; V: TRBV5-1; CDR3: ASFGGGANTEAF
J: TRBJ2-1; V: TRBV10-2; CDR3: ASKAGLADNEQF
J: TRBJ2-3; V: TRBV19; CDR3: ASSIGAGSTDTQY
J: TRBJ1-3; V: TRBV18; CDR3: ASSDRVRRSGNTIY
J: TRBJ2-2; V: TRBV28; CDR3: ASYPGTGAAGELF
J: TRBJ2-3; V: TRBV7-9; CDR3: ASSSPQENTDTQY
J: TRBJ1-4; V: TRBV5-1; CDR3: ASSSRTGQGEKLF
J: TRBJ1-6; V: TRBV25-1; CDR3: ASSELGGGLDSPLH
J: TRBJ1-6; V: TRBV19; CDR3: ASSILQGAYNSPLH
J: TRBJ1-1; V: TRBV5-4; CDR3: ASSLGWREMD
J: TRBJ2-7; V: TRBV24-1; CDR3: ATSDGGNTPKQY
J: TRBJ1-3; V: TRBV28; CDR3: ASSFVGTGMSVEGNTIY
J: TRBJ2-3; V: TRBV29-1; CDR3: SVEKGTGQNTQY
J: TRBJ2-7; V: TRBV9; CDR3: ASSFGGGAYEQY
J: TRBJ2-7; V: TRBV19; CDR3: ASEPGQGSVYEQY
J: TRBJ1-2; V: TRBV27; CDR3: ASRGSGEAGYT
J: TRBJ1-4; V: TRBV5-1; CDR3: ASSGGLAGNEKLF
J: TRBJ2-1; V: TRBV6-5; CDR3: ASSYSGTGKKNEQF
J: TRBJ2-5; V: TRBV29-1; CDR3: SVLPGPEEAETQY
J: TRBJ1-2; V: TRBV6-2/TRBV6-3; CDR3: ASSPTVGYT
J: TRBJ1-1; V: TRBV19; CDR3: ASSRQGADTEAF
J: TRBJ1-5; V: TRBV2; CDR3: ASSEQGTQPQH
J: TRBJ1-1; V: TRBV18; CDR3: ASGGPTNTEAF
J: TRBJ1-2; V: TRBV7-9; CDR3: ASSLQGLIYGYT
J: TRBJ2-1; V: TRBV10-3; CDR3: AIDDATGDNEQF
J: TRBJ2-2; V: TRBV7-2; CDR3: ASSPHRGNTGELF
J: TRBJ1-2; V: TRBV5-5; CDR3: ASSHGVNYGYT
J: TRBJ2-2; V: TRBV9; CDR3: ASARDTTNTGELF
J: TRBJ2-3; V: TRBV5-1; CDR3: ASSLGRGPSTTDTQY
J: TRBJ1-1; V: TRBV5-4; CDR3: ASSLGLTNTEAF
J: TRBJ2-2; V: TRBV6-6; CDR3: ASSPGSRGSLGELF
J: TRBJ1-3; V: TRBV19; CDR3: ASSLHTASSGNTIY
J: TRBJ2-7; V: TRBV5-1; CDR3: ASSLVDSSGEQY
J: TRBJ1-1; V: TRBV3-1/TRBV3-2; CDR3: ASSQDAYSRNTEAF